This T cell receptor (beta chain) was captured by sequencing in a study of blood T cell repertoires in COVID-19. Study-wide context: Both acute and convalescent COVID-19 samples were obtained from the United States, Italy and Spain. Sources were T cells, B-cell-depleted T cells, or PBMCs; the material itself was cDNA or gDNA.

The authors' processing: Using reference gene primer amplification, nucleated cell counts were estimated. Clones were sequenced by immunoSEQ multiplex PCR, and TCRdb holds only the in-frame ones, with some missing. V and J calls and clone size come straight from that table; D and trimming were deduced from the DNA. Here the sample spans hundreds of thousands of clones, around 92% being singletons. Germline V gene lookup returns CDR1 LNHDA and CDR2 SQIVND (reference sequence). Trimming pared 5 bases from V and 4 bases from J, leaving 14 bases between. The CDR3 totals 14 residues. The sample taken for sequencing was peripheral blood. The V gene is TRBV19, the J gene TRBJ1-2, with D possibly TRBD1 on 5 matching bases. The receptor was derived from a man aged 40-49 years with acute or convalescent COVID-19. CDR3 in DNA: TGTGCCAGTAGTCCAAGTTCGGGGGGCTATGGCTACACCTTC. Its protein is CASSPSSGGYGYTF.